This T cell receptor (beta chain) was sequenced during a study of human T cells and chemical hapten exposure. Notes on the study in general: TCRs at a frequency above 1 in 1000 stayed unchanged with DPC sensitization.

This clonotype was observed at least ten times. Antigen: not known. TCRdb called the RACE reads again in MiXCR, with one record for every CDR3 protein. The sample lists 75,000 to 100,000 distinct CDR3 sequences, about 8.8% occurring once. The CDR3 consists of 13 residues. Trimming cost V 6 bases and J 3 bases; bases outside gene matches: 4. Germline CDR1 MDHEN, CDR2 SYDVKM. Time point given: healthy volunteer bleed at 2 weeks. Unfractionated whole blood yielded total RNA. The receptor's source is a female donor in good health. Some clones in this sample may be carry-over from other donors' samples. The specimen was whole blood. The chain couples TRBV28 to TRBJ2-7; 8 nucleotides match TRBD2. The CDR3 here is CASSISGNYEQYF. Here the CDR3 DNA reads TGTGCCAGCAGCATTAGCGGGAACTACGAGCAGTACTTC.